This TCR beta chain was identified in a study of beta chain features in type 1 diabetes. Notes on the study in general: Within each of all four CD4+ subsets, Type 1 diabetes patients had TCRB CDR3s that were moderately but significantly shorter.

As every portion of the isolated RNA was reverse transcribed, the sequencing read expressed TCRB transcripts. Libraries were prepared by immunoSEQ multiplex PCR; TCRdb keeps only in-frame clonotypes and omits some of them. Among under 300,000 clones listed, about a tenth were seen once. About this clone itself: Its antigen remains unidentified.

V lost 8 bases to trimming and J lost 3 bases; unmatched junction nucleotides: 8. The CDR3 sequence is 15 residues long. Germline CDR1 reads MDHEN; CDR2 reads SYDVKM. Via the markers CD45RO/CCR7/CD25/CD127/CD95/CD27, stem cell-like memory, regulatory, central memory and naive CD4+ cells were sorted. This TCR was sampled from a young man with type 1 diabetes. Sequences were obtained from naive CD4+ T cells from blood. V gene TRBV28 combines with J gene TRBJ2-3; 10 bases are shared with TRBD1. The CDR3 coding sequence is TGTGCCAGCGGGATCCGACAGGGGGCGACAGATACGCAGTATTTT. Translation gives CASGIRQGATDTQYF.